This entry lists 2 T cell receptor beta chains sequenced from one sample in a study of blood T cell repertoires in COVID-19. Libraries were prepared by immunoSEQ multiplex PCR; TCRdb keeps only in-frame clonotypes and omits some of them. The sample lists some 130,000 clones; approximately 80% were seen once. Sequencing was performed on peripheral blood. Receptors originate from a woman aged 50 to 65 with acute or convalescent COVID-19.

The chain has TRBV6-5 and TRBJ1-3; TRBD1 might be the D (5 bases). Per germline, CDR1 MNHEY and CDR2 SVGAGI. Trimming pared 0 bases from V and 0 bases from J, leaving 9 bases between. This CDR3 is built from 16 residues. The CDR3 region has the DNA TGTGCCAGCAGTTACTCCCGGGGGAACTCTGGAAACACCATATATTTT. Residues: CASSYSRGNSGNTIYF.

This clone was recorded a few times. Additional DNA sequences in this sample encode the identical CDR3. The chain uses TRBV6-5 and TRBJ1-1, with D possibly matching TRBD1 (5 bases). Germline CDR1 is MNHEY and CDR2 is SVGAGI. Trimming took 7 bases from V and 0 from J, leaving 9 bases between them. The CDR3 length is 13 residues. CDR3 nucleotides: TGTGCCAGCACAGGGCAGCTGAACACTGAAGCTTTCTTT. Amino acid sequence: CASTGQLNTEAFF.